A single count supports the clone carrying this T cell receptor beta chain. Its cognate antigen is unknown. The sample belongs to a study of cytomegalovirus exposure and HLA in healthy donors. The study, taken as a whole, reports: As confirmed in vitro, a few CMV-associated chains were specific for CMV antigens.

Researchers ran the PCR with 60 Vbeta and 13 Jbeta primers. Methods used by the authors: The authors later counted approximately 80 million unique TCR beta chains, roughly 10 million of them shared. Sequencing was performed with immunoSEQ multiplex PCR; in TCRdb, only in-frame clones are kept and a portion is missing. Clonal size and the V and J genes are those of that table, whereas D and trimming came from the DNA. The sample shows tens of thousands of clones, approximately 85% of them seen only once. Donors were nominally healthy when sampled, though unrecorded immune exposures were likely. The receptor was derived from a man aged 25-45 years in good health and CMV-seropositive. The sequencing sample was made of PBMCs.

The CDR3, as DNA: TGTGCCAGCCCAAGAGGGTTGAACACCGGGGAGCTGTTTTTT. This sequence encodes CASPRGLNTGELFF. This sequence joins TRBV7-9 and TRBJ2-2, with D maybe TRBD2 (5 bases). Trimming cost V 8 bases and J 1 base, with 11 bases left between them. Germline CDR1 reads SEHNR; CDR2 reads FQNEAQ (reference sequence). There are 14 residues in the CDR3.